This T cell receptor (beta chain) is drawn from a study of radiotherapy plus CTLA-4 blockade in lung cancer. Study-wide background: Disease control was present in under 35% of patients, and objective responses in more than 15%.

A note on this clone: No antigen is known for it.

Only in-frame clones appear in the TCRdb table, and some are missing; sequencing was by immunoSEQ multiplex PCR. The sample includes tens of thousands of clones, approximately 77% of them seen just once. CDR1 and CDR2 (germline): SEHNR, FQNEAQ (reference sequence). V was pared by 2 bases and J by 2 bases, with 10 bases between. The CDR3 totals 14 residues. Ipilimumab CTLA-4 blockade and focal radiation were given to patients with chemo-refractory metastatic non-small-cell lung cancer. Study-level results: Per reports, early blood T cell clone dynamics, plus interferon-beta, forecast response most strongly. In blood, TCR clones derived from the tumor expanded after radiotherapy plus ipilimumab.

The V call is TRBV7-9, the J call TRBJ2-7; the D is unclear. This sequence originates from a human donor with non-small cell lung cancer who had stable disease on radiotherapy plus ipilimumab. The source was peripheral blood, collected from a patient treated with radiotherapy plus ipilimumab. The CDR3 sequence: CASSLKDSTYEQYF. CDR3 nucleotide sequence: TGTGCCAGCAGCTTAAAAGACTCAACCTACGAGCAGTACTTC.